This T cell receptor beta chain originates from a study of cytomegalovirus exposure and HLA in healthy donors. Findings and caveats of the study: Investigators reported 164 TCR beta chains as tied to cytomegalovirus. Later on, an analysis showed TCR association rates differing by HLA locus, with DRB1 the most and HLA-C the fewest. Later analysis reportedly placed an Asian-associated ancestry cluster below the roughly 600-donor mean in N-insertions. Later on, a genetic analysis was performed. It linked a missense variant in DCLRE1C with V- and J-gene trimming of TCR beta.

V was pared by 3 bases and J by 6 bases, with 15 bases between. The CDR3 runs to 14 residues. Germline-derived CDR1 and CDR2 are SGHDT and YYEEEE. Vbeta (60) and Jbeta (13) primers were used in the PCR. Profiling relied on immunoSEQ multiplex PCR, and the TCRdb table lists in-frame clones only, not all of them. Found here are about 98,000 clones, approximately 78% of them singletons; the top ten hold roughly 1.5%. Points on this clone: Its antigen is unknown.

The receptor was isolated from a man aged 35 to 55 in good health and CMV-seronegative. Sequencing was carried out using PBMCs. The rearrangement links TRBV5-6 to TRBJ1-2, with a weak D call TRBD1 (6 bases). In DNA, the CDR3 is TGTGCCAGCAGCTCCTTGGACCAGGGGCATGGCTACACCTTC. It yields the protein CASSSLDQGHGYTF.